The 16 T cell receptor beta chains below were found in one sample sequenced in a study of blood T cell repertoires in COVID-19. This table comes from immunoSEQ multiplex PCR, and its TCRdb copy is limited to in-frame clones, with some not included. Of around 98,000 clones detected, 65% to 85% appear once; the ten largest clones hold 15% to 20%. Sequencing was performed on peripheral blood. The receptors here all came from a woman aged 55-70 years with acute or convalescent COVID-19.

This chain connects TRBV4-2 to TRBJ2-5; D may be TRBD2 (7 bases). The V end lost 1 base, the J end lost 5 bases, and 14 bases lay between the germline ends. Germline CDR1 and CDR2: LGHNA and YNFKEQ. The CDR3 is made up of 15 amino acids. The chain's CDR3 is CASSQAGGGRETQYF. Here the CDR3 DNA reads TGTGCCAGCAGCCAAGCTGGCGGGGGCCGCGAGACCCAGTACTTC.

A single count supports this clone. The chain has TRBV7-2 and TRBJ1-5; a possible D gene is TRBD1 (6 bases). The CDR3 contains 16 residues. Trimming shortened V by 5 bases and J by 6 bases, and 20 bases separated the two germline ends. Germline V CDR1 and CDR2: SGHTA, FQGNSA. The chain's CDR3 is CASSTATGRKRQPQHF. The CDR3 bases are TGTGCCAGCAGCACAGCCACAGGGCGGAAACGTCAGCCCCAGCATTTT.

The chain couples TRBV5-4 to TRBJ2-5; the match to TRBD1 covers 7 bases. The germline V gene encodes CDR1 SGHNT and CDR2 YYREEE (reference sequence). V shed 5 bases, J shed 9 bases, and the junction held 13 bases outside the gene matches. The CDR3 is 14 amino acids. The CDR3 nucleotides read TGTGCCAGCAGTCCAGGGACAGACTCCTCGGCCCAGTACTTC. The encoded protein is CASSPGTDSSAQYF.

The chain combines TRBV7-9 with TRBJ2-1, with 7 bases identical to TRBD2. Losses at the gene ends were 3 bases for V and 7 bases for J; bases not matched to a gene: 12. The germline CDR1 and CDR2 sequences are SEHNR and FQNEAQ (reference sequence). The CDR3 contains 16 residues. The CDR3 region is CASSFQPAVGGNEQFF. DNA for the CDR3: TGTGCCAGCAGCTTCCAACCGGCGGTCGGGGGGAATGAGCAGTTCTTC.

V and J are TRBV28 and TRBJ2-2; 7 bases align to TRBD1. The CDR3 spans 14 residues. CDR1 and CDR2 (germline): MDHEN, SYDVKM. Trimming took 7 bases from V and 4 from J; bases not matched to a gene: 6. CDR3 nucleotides: TGTGCCAGCATCGAAAACAGGGGCACCGGGGAGCTGTTTTTT. Translating gives CASIENRGTGELFF.

This rearrangement joins TRBV3-1 (or the pseudogene TRBV3-2) to TRBJ1-4; perhaps TRBD1 as D (6 bases). From germline, CDR1 is LGHDT and CDR2 YNNKEL (reference sequence). The CDR3 is made up of 14 amino acids. V lost 2 bases to trimming and J lost 7 bases, with 11 bases between them. DNA of the CDR3: TGTGCCAGCAGCCAACAGGGGAGGGCTGAAAAACTGTTTTTT. Amino acid sequence: CASSQQGRAEKLFF.

The CDR3 region has the DNA TGCAGCGTTACCAGGGGGCGCGAATATGGCTACACCTTC. Amino acids: CSVTRGREYGYTF. V is TRBV29-1 and J is TRBJ1-2, with 8 bases fitting TRBD1. Germline V gives CDR1 SQVTM, CDR2 ANQGSEA. The CDR3 has 13 amino acids. Trimming removed 5 bases from V and 5 bases from J; junction bases left unmatched: 7. The whole variable domain, remainder taken from reference TRBV29-1 and TRBJ1-2, is SAVISQKPSRDICQRGTSLTIQCQVDSQVTMMFWYRQQPGQSLTLIATANQGSEATYESGFVIDKFPISRPNLTFSTLTVSNMSPEDSSIYLCSVTRGREYGYTFGSGTRLTVV.

The chain's CDR3 is CASSLVVASGPEQYF. The CDR3 region has the DNA TGTGCCAGCAGCTTAGTAGTGGCTAGCGGGCCGGAGCAGTACTTC. The V and J genes are TRBV7-2 and TRBJ2-7, with 8 bases fitting TRBD2. This CDR3 contains 15 residues. J lost 7 bases, V lost 1 base, and 9 bases had no gene match. Germline lookup yields CDR1 SGHTA and CDR2 FQGNSA.

The chain couples TRBV7-9 to TRBJ1-1, with D uncertain. Trimming took off 4 bases at V and 5 bases at J, with 20 bases between the two ends. Per the germline V gene, CDR1 is SEHNR and CDR2 is FQNEAQ (reference sequence). This CDR3 has 16 residues. CDR3 sequence reads: CASSSRGTIGGTEAFF. Here the CDR3 DNA reads TGTGCCAGCAGCTCTCGAGGCACCATAGGAGGGACTGAAGCTTTCTTT.

The gene calls are TRBV20-1 and TRBJ2-1; 8 bases map to TRBD1. The V gene's germline CDR1 is DFQATT and CDR2 SNEGSKA (reference sequence). The CDR3 covers 15 residues. The V gene end was trimmed by 3 bases and the J gene end by 3 bases; junction bases not matched to a gene: 7. The CDR3 here is CSASTGQGNYNEQFF. The DNA for the CDR3 is TGCAGTGCTAGTACAGGACAGGGTAACTACAATGAGCAGTTCTTC.

The chain joins TRBV11-2 to TRBJ2-3; the D gene is possibly TRBD1 (7 bases). CDR1 is SGHAT, CDR2 FQNNGV, per germline. The CDR3 spans 13 residues. V was trimmed by 4 bases and J by 6 bases, leaving 11 bases between them. The CDR3 nucleotides read TGTGCCAGCAGCTCACAGGGGAGGGATACGCAGTATTTT. Encoded protein: CASSSQGRDTQYF.

The gene calls are TRBV4-3 and TRBJ2-1; the match to TRBD2 covers 9 bases. V shed 0 bases and J 5 bases; nucleotides not matched to a gene: 17. The CDR3 extends over 20 amino acids. Germline V gene data show CDR1 as LGHNA and CDR2 as YSLEER. Here the CDR3 reads CASSQDYRLAAPVIDNEQFF. The CDR3 DNA is TGCGCCAGCAGCCAAGATTATAGACTAGCGGCACCTGTTATCGACAATGAGCAGTTCTTC.

This clone was found once. V and J are TRBV5-5 and TRBJ1-5; the match to TRBD1 covers 12 bases. V was clipped by 3 bases and J by 7 bases; unmatched bases: 14. The CDR3 contains 18 residues. Germline V gene lookup returns CDR1 SGHKS and CDR2 YYEKEE (reference sequence). The CDR3 reads CASSWGPGTGGNGQPQHF. For the CDR3, the DNA is TGTGCCAGCAGCTGGGGACCAGGGACAGGGGGCAACGGACAGCCCCAGCATTTT.

This chain joins TRBV24-1 and TRBJ2-1, with TRBD2 as a possible D gene (6 bases). CDR3 size: 15 residues. The germline gives CDR1 KGHDR, CDR2 SFDVKD. Trimming left V 6 bases short and J 2 bases short, with 13 bases between. CDR3 nucleotide sequence: TGTGCCACCAGTCCGGGGGTGAGCACCTACAATGAGCAGTTCTTC. It yields the protein CATSPGVSTYNEQFF.

This sequence joins TRBV12-3 or TRBV12-4 and TRBJ2-1; tentatively, D is TRBD2 (5 bases). V lost 6 bases and J lost 8, with 11 bases in between. The CDR3 contains 12 residues. The CDR3 spells CASRTDWDEQFF. DNA for the CDR3: TGTGCCAGCAGAACGGACTGGGATGAGCAGTTCTTC.

This sequence joins TRBV7-2 and TRBJ2-5; 8 positions match TRBD2. Germline V lookup: CDR1 SGHTA, CDR2 FQGNSA. Losses at the gene ends were 7 bases for V and 5 bases for J; bases not matched to a gene: 15. This CDR3 comprises 16 residues. The CDR3 DNA reads as TGTGCCAGCACCACGACGGGGGGGTTCTGGAGGGAGACCCAGTACTTC. Encoded protein: CASTTTGGFWRETQYF. The entire variable domain, with the rest obtained from reference TRBV7-2 and TRBJ2-5, is as follows: GAGVSQSPSNKVTEKGKDVELRCDPISGHTALYWYRQSLGQGLEFLIYFQGNSAPDKSGLPSDRFSAERTGGSVSTLTIQRTQQEDSAVYLCASTTTGGFWRETQYFGPGTRLLVL.